These T cell receptor beta chains were read from a single sample in a study of shared clonotypes between healthy human individuals. TCRdb's copy holds only in-frame clones and misses some; the assay was immunoSEQ multiplex PCR. The sample carries 550,000 to 750,000 clones, roughly nine tenths recorded once. The sample was naive CD8+ T cells sorted from blood. The receptors were sampled from a man between 25 and 39 years old in good health. CDR3s include the opening cysteine and the closing phenylalanine or tryptophan. The order of the fields is J gene, V gene, clone size, D gene, CDR3 protein, CDR3 DNA. The D gene is left open where the match is weak. Some rows have no size entry. The others give once, few or many, or a class for an expanded clone.

>TRBJ2-1|TRBV4-3|.|TRBD2
CASSQGAGTSGYNEQFF
TGCGCCAGCAGCCAAGGTGCCGGGACTAGCGGATACAATGAGCAGTTCTTC
>TRBJ1-2|TRBV6-6|.|TRBD1
CASGGTDYGYTF
TGTGCCAGCGGCGGGACAGACTATGGCTACACCTTC
>TRBJ2-7|TRBV27|once|TRBD1
CAVGTGDSYEQYF
TGTGCCGTAGGGACAGGGGATTCCTACGAGCAGTACTTC
>TRBJ2-4|TRBV9|.|TRBD2
CASSVGGAGVDDIQYF
TGTGCCAGCAGCGTAGGAGGGGCGGGAGTCGATGACATTCAGTACTTC
>TRBJ1-2|TRBV5-6|once|.
CASSLDLGKAGYTF
TGTGCCAGCAGCTTGGATCTAGGGAAAGCTGGCTACACCTTC
>TRBJ2-1|TRBV9|few|TRBD2
CASSLGLAGNEQFF
TGTGCCAGCAGCCTGGGACTAGCGGGAAATGAGCAGTTCTTC
>TRBJ2-7|TRBV27|.|.
CATLAGSTYEQYF
TGTGCCACCCTAGCAGGGTCGACCTACGAGCAGTACTTC
>TRBJ2-3|TRBV7-9|once|TRBD1
CASSTWTGITDTQYF
TGTGCCAGCAGCACCTGGACAGGGATCACAGATACGCAGTATTTT
>TRBJ2-7|TRBV12-5|.|.
CASGLLRRGDINSYEQYF
TGTGCTAGTGGTTTGCTACGACGGGGGGACATCAACTCCTACGAGCAGTACTTC
>TRBJ2-7|TRBV4-1|.|.
CASSPGKDTTYYEQYF
TGCGCCAGCAGCCCGGGCAAAGATACCACTTACTACGAGCAGTACTTC
>TRBJ2-5|TRBV28|.|TRBD1
CASVSLRDRPGEETQYF
TGTGCCAGCGTCTCCCTTCGGGACAGACCCGGGGAAGAGACCCAGTACTTC
>TRBJ2-3|TRBV19|.|TRBD1
CASSRERDRGPTDTQYF
TGTGCCAGTAGCAGAGAAAGGGACAGGGGGCCAACAGATACGCAGTATTTT
>TRBJ2-4|TRBV6-1|.|.
CASSEDGLAKNIQYF
TGTGCCAGCAGTGAAGACGGGCTAGCCAAAAACATTCAGTACTTC
>TRBJ2-1|TRBV7-2|.|TRBD1
CASSSDRGIYNEQFF
TGTGCCAGCAGCTCGGACAGGGGAATCTACAATGAGCAGTTCTTC
>TRBJ1-1|TRBV7-9|few|.
CASSLFEFEAFF
TGTGCCAGCAGCTTATTTGAATTTGAAGCTTTCTTT
>TRBJ2-1|TRBV6-4|.|.
CASSSGLRSSYNEQFF
TGTGCCAGCAGCTCCGGACTCCGAAGCTCCTACAATGAGCAGTTCTTC
>TRBJ2-1|TRBV19|.|.
CASAININTYNEQFF
TGTGCCAGCGCCATAAACATAAACACCTACAATGAGCAGTTCTTC
>TRBJ2-3|TRBV6-4|.|TRBD2
CASSGSGSTDTQYF
TGTGCCAGCAGTGGTAGCGGGAGCACAGATACGCAGTATTTT
>TRBJ2-1|TRBV29-1|.|TRBD2
CSVEGLAGAFHYNEQFF
TGCAGCGTTGAGGGTCTAGCGGGGGCTTTCCACTACAATGAGCAGTTCTTC
>TRBJ2-1|TRBV6-5|.|TRBD2
CASGPLGLAGDEQFF
TGTGCCAGCGGCCCCCTTGGACTAGCGGGAGATGAGCAGTTCTTC
>TRBJ2-2|TRBV4-1|.|TRBD2
CASSQTSGIGELFF
TGCGCCAGCAGCCAAACTAGCGGTATCGGGGAGCTGTTTTTT
>TRBJ1-2|TRBV13|.|.
CASSFRTEGGYTF
TGTGCCAGCAGCTTTAGGACCGAGGGAGGCTACACCTTC
>TRBJ1-1|TRBV6-6|.|TRBD1
CASSPRGRGTEAFF
TGTGCCAGCAGTCCTAGGGGGCGGGGTACTGAAGCTTTCTTT
>TRBJ2-7|TRBV7-3|.|.
CASSFGPGASEQYF
.
>TRBJ1-4|TRBV7-6|.|.
CASSLDVEVTTNEKLFF
TGTGCCAGCAGCTTAGACGTCGAAGTAACAACTAATGAAAAACTGTTTTTT